Listed here are 5 T cell receptor beta chains from one sample, sequenced in a study of shared clonotypes between healthy human individuals. Generated by immunoSEQ multiplex PCR, the TCRdb table keeps only in-frame clones and is missing some. The data contain a few hundred thousand clones, 70% to 80% of them seen just once; the ten biggest clones take up around 12%. Sequencing was performed on PBMCs. These receptors originate from a middle-aged woman in good health. Some clones in this sample may be carry-over from other donors' samples.

The chain uses TRBV5-4 and TRBJ2-7; 10 nucleotides agree with TRBD2. The CDR3 sequence is 13 residues long. V shed 4 bases, J shed 4 bases, and the junction held 2 bases outside the gene matches. Per germline, CDR1 SGHNT and CDR2 YYREEE (reference sequence). The CDR3 nucleotides read TGTGCCAGCAGCCTAGCGGGAGTGTACGAGCAGTACTTC. Translation: CASSLAGVYEQYF.

On this clone: A clone one base away is much larger, so this may be a read error. This sample also contains other DNA sequences that code for the same CDR3. The CDR3 DNA follows: TGCAGTGCTAGGACCTCCTACGAGCAGTACTTC. It translates to CSARTSYEQYF. The chain joins TRBV20-1 to TRBJ2-7, with no clear D. The CDR3 has 11 residues. CDR1 is DFQATT, CDR2 SNEGSKA, per germline (reference sequence). The V end lost 3 bases, the J end lost 0 bases, and 3 bases lay between the germline ends.

The chain uses TRBV12-5 and TRBJ2-1; 7 nucleotides align to TRBD2. V lost 7 bases and J lost 6; bases outside the gene matches: 6. The CDR3 runs to 13 residues. Germline assignment: CDR1 LGHNT and CDR2 FRNRAP. The CDR3 region is CASAWTRGNEQFF. The CDR3 region has the DNA TGTGCTAGTGCTTGGACTAGAGGCAATGAGCAGTTCTTC.

CDR3 in DNA: TGTGCCAGCAGCCCCAGGCTGATAGAGACCCAGTACTTC. Amino acids: CASSPRLIETQYF. The rearrangement joins TRBV7-2 to TRBJ2-5; D gene unclear. Trimming left V 5 bases short and J 4 bases short, with 11 bases between. The CDR3 runs 13 residues. Germline CDR1 is SGHTA and CDR2 is FQGNSA.

The chain couples TRBV21-1 to TRBJ2-5; no DNA check was done on the table's D call, TRBD2. The closer fit of TRBJ2-7 to the DNA end suggests the J call may be wrong. TRBV21-1 is described as a pseudogene. The CDR3 consists of 15 residues. For the CDR3, the DNA is TGTGCCAGCAGCAAGCAGGTAGCGGGAAACTACGAGCAGTACTTC. Amino acid sequence: CASSKQVAGNYEQYF.